The present entry profiles one T cell receptor (beta chain) with its context. The sample contains more than one DNA sequence encoding this CDR3. The sample originates from a study of beta chain features in type 1 diabetes. Germline loops: CDR1 KGHSH, CDR2 LQKENI. V lost 3 bases and J lost 6, with 13 bases in between. The CDR3 consists of 14 residues. As every portion of the isolated RNA was reverse transcribed, the sequencing read expressed TCRB transcripts. Measured with immunoSEQ multiplex PCR; TCRdb has only the in-frame clones, and not every one. The sample lists a few hundred thousand clones, about 15% seen once, with under 0.02% in the top ten.

The sequence was collected from a young woman in good health. Sequenced material: naive CD4+ T cells from blood. The V call is TRBV18, the J call TRBJ2-3; D possibly corresponds to TRBD2 (6 bases). This CDR3 is CASSPTNRGDTQYF. The CDR3 region has the DNA TGTGCCAGCTCACCGACAAACCGGGGGGATACGCAGTATTTT.